This T cell receptor beta chain was captured in a study of shared clonotypes between healthy human individuals. This clone was observed a few times. Sequencing used immunoSEQ multiplex PCR; TCRdb keeps in-frame clones, though not all of them. Found here are fewer than 650,000 clones, roughly 79% of them singletons; the top ten hold around 11%. The CDR3 runs 15 residues. Germline-derived CDR1 and CDR2 are LNHDA and SQIVND (reference sequence). V shed 4 bases and J shed 0 bases, with 10 bases lying between them. This TCR was sampled from a woman aged 40 to 50 in good health. Some clones in this sample may be carry-over from other donors' samples. The chain carries TRBV19 and TRBJ1-5; D is ambiguous. Sample: PBMCs. CDR3 protein: CASSTVNYSNQPQHF. CDR3 coding DNA: TGTGCCAGTAGTACGGTCAATTATAGCAATCAGCCCCAGCATTTT. Full variable domain (outside the CDR3, taken from reference TRBV19 and TRBJ1-5): DGGITQSPKYLFRKEGQNVTLSCEQNLNHDAMYWYRQDPGQGLRLIYYSQIVNDFQKGDIAEGYSVSREKKESFPLTVTSAQKNPTAFYLCASSTVNYSNQPQHFGDGTRLSIL.